The present T cell receptor (beta chain) was sequenced within a study of identical twins. In TCRdb, the 5' RACE reads were re-called with MiXCR into one record per CDR3 protein. The data show 1.5 million to 2 million distinct CDR3 sequences, 32% seen once. V was pared by 7 bases and J by 1 base, with 16 bases between. The CDR3 extends over 15 amino acids. CDR1 and CDR2 (germline): MNHEY, SVGAGI. The study's findings and limits: Beta out-of-frame sequences showed weaker excess sharing between twins. In zero-insertion analyses, partial confounding could arise from invariant MAIT and iNKT cells.

As for this clonotype: What it binds is not known.

Sequencing was done on a sample of cord blood. This clonotype was sampled from a newborn girl in good health. V gene TRBV6-5 combines with J gene TRBJ1-1; D gene uncertain. The CDR3 region is CASILHRNSNTEAFF. The CDR3 nucleotides read TGTGCCAGCATCTTACACAGAAACTCGAACACTGAAGCTTTCTTT.